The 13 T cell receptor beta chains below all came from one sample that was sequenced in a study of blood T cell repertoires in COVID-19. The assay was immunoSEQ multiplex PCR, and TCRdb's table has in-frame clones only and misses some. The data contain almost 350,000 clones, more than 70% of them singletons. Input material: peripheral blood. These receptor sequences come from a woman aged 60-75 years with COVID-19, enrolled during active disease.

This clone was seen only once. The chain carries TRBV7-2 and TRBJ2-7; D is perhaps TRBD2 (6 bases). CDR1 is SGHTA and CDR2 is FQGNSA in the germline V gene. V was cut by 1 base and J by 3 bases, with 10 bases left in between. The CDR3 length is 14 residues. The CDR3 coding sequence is TGTGCCAGCAGCTTAGTTGGGCGGGGCTACGAGCAGTACTTC. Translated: CASSLVGRGYEQYF.

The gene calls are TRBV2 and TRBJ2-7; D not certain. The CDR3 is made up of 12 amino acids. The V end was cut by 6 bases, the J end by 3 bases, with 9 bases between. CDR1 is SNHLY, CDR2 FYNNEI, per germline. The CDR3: CASRQTHYEQYF. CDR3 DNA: TGTGCCAGCAGACAGACGCACTACGAGCAGTACTTC.

In DNA form, the CDR3 reads TGTGCCAGCTCACCAGGGCACCTGATCTCGAACACCGGGGAGCTGTTTTTT. Translated: CASSPGHLISNTGELFF. This chain connects TRBV18 to TRBJ2-2; D is uncertain. CDR1 is KGHSH and CDR2 is LQKENI in the germline V gene. Trimming removed 2 bases at V and 0 bases at J, with 13 bases between. The CDR3 contains 17 residues.

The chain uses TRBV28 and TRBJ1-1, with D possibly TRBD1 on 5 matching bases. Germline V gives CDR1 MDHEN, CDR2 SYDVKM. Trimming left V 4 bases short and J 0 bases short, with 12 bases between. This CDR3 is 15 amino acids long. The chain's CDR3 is CASSSGGGVNTEAFF. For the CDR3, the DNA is TGTGCCAGCAGTTCCGGTGGGGGGGTGAACACTGAAGCTTTCTTT.

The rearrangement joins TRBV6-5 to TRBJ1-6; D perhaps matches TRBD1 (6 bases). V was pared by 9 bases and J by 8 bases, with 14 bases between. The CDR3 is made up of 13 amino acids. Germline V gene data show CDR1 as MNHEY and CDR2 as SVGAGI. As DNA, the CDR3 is TGTGCCAGTTCCACAGGGCTCTATTCACCCCTCCACTTT. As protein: CASSTGLYSPLHF.

CDR3 DNA sequence: TGTGCCAGCAGCCCTAGGACAGGGGGCAGGTCCTACGAGCAGTACTTC. It is translated as CASSPRTGGRSYEQYF. The genes are TRBV7-9 and TRBJ2-7, with TRBD1 matching 11 bases. CDR1 SEHNR and CDR2 FQNEAQ come from the germline V gene (reference sequence). The CDR3 loop spans 16 amino acids. J lost 1 base, V lost 5 bases, and 7 bases had no gene match.

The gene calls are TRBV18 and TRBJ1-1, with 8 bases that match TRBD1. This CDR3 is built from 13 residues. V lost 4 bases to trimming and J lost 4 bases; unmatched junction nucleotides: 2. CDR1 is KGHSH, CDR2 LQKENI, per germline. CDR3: CASSRTGLTEAFF. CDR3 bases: TGTGCCAGCTCACGGACAGGGCTCACTGAAGCTTTCTTT.

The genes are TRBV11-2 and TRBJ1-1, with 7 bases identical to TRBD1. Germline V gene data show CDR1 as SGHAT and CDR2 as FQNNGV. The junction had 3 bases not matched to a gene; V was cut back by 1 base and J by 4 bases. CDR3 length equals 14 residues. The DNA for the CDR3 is TGTGCCAGCAGCTTAGTTGCAGGGGGCACTGAAGCTTTCTTT. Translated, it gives CASSLVAGGTEAFF.

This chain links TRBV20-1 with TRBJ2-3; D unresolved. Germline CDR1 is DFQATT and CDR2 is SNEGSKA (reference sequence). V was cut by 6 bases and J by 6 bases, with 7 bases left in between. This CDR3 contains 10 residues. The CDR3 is CSALQDTQYF. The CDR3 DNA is TGCAGTGCCCTCCAGGATACGCAGTATTTT.

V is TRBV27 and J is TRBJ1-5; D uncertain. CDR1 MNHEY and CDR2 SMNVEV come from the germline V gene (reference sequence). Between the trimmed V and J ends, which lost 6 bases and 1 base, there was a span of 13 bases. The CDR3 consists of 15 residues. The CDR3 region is CASSRIAFSNQPQHF. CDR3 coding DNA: TGTGCCAGCAGCCGGATAGCTTTCAGCAATCAGCCCCAGCATTTT.

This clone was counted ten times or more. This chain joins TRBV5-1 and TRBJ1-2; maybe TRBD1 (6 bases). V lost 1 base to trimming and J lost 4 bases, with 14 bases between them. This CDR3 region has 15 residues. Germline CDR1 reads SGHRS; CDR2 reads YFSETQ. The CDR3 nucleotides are TGCGCCAGCAGCTTGCCAGGGGAGGGGCGCTATGGCTACACCTTC. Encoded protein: CASSLPGEGRYGYTF.

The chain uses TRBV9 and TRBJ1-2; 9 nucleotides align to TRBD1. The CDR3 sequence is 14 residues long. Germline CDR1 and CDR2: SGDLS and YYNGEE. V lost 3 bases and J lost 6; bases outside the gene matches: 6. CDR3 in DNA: TGTGCCAGCAGCGCGCAACAGGGGGCCGATGGCTACACCTTC. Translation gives CASSAQQGADGYTF.

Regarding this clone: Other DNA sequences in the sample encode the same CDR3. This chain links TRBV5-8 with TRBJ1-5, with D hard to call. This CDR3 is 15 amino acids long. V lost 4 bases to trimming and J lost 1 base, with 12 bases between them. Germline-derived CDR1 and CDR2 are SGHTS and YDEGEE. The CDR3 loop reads CASSSGRISNQPQHF. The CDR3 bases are TGTGCCAGCAGCAGCGGACGGATAAGCAATCAGCCCCAGCATTTT.